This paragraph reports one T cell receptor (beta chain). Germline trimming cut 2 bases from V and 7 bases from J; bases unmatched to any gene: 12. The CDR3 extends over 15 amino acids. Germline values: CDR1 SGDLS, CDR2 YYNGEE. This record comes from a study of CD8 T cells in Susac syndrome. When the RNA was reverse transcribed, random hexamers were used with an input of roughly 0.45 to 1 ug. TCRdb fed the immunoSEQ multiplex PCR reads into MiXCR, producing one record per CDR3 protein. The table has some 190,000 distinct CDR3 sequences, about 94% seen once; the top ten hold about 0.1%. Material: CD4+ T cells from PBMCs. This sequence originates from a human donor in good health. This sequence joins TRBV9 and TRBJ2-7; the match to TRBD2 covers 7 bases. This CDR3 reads CASSVLADPAREQYF. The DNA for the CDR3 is TGTGCCAGCAGCGTCCTAGCGGACCCGGCGCGGGAGCAGTACTTC.